This T cell receptor (beta chain) comes out of a study of radiotherapy plus CTLA-4 blockade in lung cancer. CDR1 is KGHSH and CDR2 is LQKENI in the germline V gene. The CDR3 covers 18 residues. V lost 3 bases, J lost 0 bases, and 18 bases lay in between. Using immunoSEQ multiplex PCR, the repertoire was profiled, and TCRdb retains in-frame clones only, with some absent. This repertoire shows 95,000 to 150,000 clones, about nine tenths found once; its top ten account for 6.9%. The sample in question was peripheral blood, obtained from a patient treated with radiotherapy plus ipilimumab. This receptor was identified in a human donor with non-small cell lung cancer that progressed on radiotherapy plus ipilimumab. The J gene is TRBJ2-1, the V gene TRBV18; unclear D gene. The CDR3, as DNA: TGTGCCAGCTCACCCACCGCCCTGGGCGCTAGCTCCTACAATGAGCAGTTCTTC. Protein product: CASSPTALGASSYNEQFF.